The present TCR beta chain was sequenced within a study of blood T cell repertoires in COVID-19. The data were produced by immunoSEQ multiplex PCR, yet TCRdb's version contains in-frame clones alone and is incomplete. This sample has around 300,000 clones; over 70% occur once, and the top ten carry 2.5% to 3%. This clone occurred a few times. CDR1 and CDR2 from the germline V gene are MNHEY and SMNVEV (reference sequence). With 8 bases removed from V and 6 bases from J, the gap between germline ends came to 13 bases. CDR3 length: 13 amino acids. The gene calls are TRBV27 and TRBJ1-4, with D possibly TRBD1 on 5 matching bases. The receptor comes from a man aged 25 to 40 with active or convalescent COVID-19. Sequencing was done on a sample of peripheral blood. DNA of the CDR3: TGTGCCAGCGGATGGGGCCGAGATGAAAAACTGTTTTTT. It encodes CASGWGRDEKLFF.